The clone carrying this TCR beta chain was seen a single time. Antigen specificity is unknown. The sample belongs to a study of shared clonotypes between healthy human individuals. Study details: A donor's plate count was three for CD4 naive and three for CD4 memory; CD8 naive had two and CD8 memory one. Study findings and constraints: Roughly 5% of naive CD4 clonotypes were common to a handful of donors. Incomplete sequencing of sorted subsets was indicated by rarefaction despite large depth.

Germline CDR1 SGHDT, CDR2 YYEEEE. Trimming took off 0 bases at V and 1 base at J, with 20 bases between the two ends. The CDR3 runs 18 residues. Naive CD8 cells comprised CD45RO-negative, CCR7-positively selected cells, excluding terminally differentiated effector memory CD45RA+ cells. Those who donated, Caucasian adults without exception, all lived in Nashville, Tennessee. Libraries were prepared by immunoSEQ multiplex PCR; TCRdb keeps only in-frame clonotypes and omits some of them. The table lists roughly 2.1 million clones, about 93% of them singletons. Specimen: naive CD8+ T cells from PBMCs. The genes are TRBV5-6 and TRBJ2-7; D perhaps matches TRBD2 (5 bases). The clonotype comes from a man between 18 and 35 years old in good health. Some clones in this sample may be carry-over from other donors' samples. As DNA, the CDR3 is TGTGCCAGCAGCTTGGGCCCCTCGGGGTCGGTAATGTCCTACGAGCAGTACTTC. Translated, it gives CASSLGPSGSVMSYEQYF.